Listed below are T cell receptor beta chains from one sample, sequenced in a study of cytomegalovirus exposure and HLA in healthy donors. Profiling relied on immunoSEQ multiplex PCR, and the TCRdb table lists in-frame clones only, not all of them. The sample includes 95,000 to 120,000 clones, 65% to 85% of them seen just once. The sample comprised PBMCs. All receptors come from a woman aged 18-29 years in good health and CMV-seronegative. CDR3s include the opening cysteine and the closing phenylalanine or tryptophan. A D gene is named only where the DNA matches it firmly. Clone size is shown for a subset of rows, as once, few, many or a class of expanded clone.

d_gene,abundance,v_gene,j_gene,CDR3aa,CDR3nt
.,few,TRBV6-1,TRBJ2-1,CASSEQGYNEQFF,TGTGCCAGCAGTGAGCAGGGATACAATGAGCAGTTCTTC
.,.,TRBV5-1,TRBJ1-1,CASSWEGRGTEAFF,TGCGCCAGCAGCTGGGAGGGGAGAGGGACTGAAGCTTTCTTT
TRBD1,.,TRBV28,TRBJ2-3,CASITPGRQGNTDTQYF,TGTGCCAGCATTACTCCAGGGCGACAGGGGAACACAGATACGCAGTATTTT
.,.,TRBV27,TRBJ2-7,CASGGLRDNSYEQYF,TGTGCCAGCGGAGGACTCCGGGACAATTCCTACGAGCAGTACTTC
TRBD1,.,TRBV5-1,TRBJ2-3,CASSRQGANTQYF,TGCGCCAGCAGTAGACAGGGAGCAAATACGCAGTATTTT
.,.,TRBV30,TRBJ1-2,CAWSVRPGGYTF,TGTGCCTGGAGTGTACGACCGGGTGGCTACACCTTC
.,.,TRBV28,TRBJ1-5,CASSLSENQPQHF,TGTGCCAGCAGTTTATCGGAGAATCAGCCCCAGCATTTT
.,.,TRBV13,TRBJ1-1,CASGGSSTEAFF,TGTGCCAGCGGCGGATCGAGCACTGAAGCTTTCTTT
TRBD1,once,TRBV7-8,TRBJ1-5,CASSLGQGNQPQHF,TGTGCCAGCAGCTTGGGACAGGGGAATCAGCCCCAGCATTTT
TRBD2,.,TRBV5-1,TRBJ2-1,CASSPGLAGLNEQFF,TGCGCCAGCAGCCCCGGACTAGCGGGACTCAATGAGCAGTTCTTC
.,.,TRBV12-1,TRBJ1-5,CASNPGIPAVSNQPQHF,TGTGCCAGCAACCCCGGGATCCCGGCTGTTAGCAATCAGCCCCAGCATTTT
.,.,TRBV7-2,TRBJ2-5,CASSFLPKETQYF,TGTGCCAGCAGCTTCCTACCAAAAGAGACCCAGTACTTC
TRBD1,.,TRBV6-6,TRBJ2-4,CASSTYRGIQYF,TGTGCCAGCAGTACATACAGGGGCATTCAGTACTTC
TRBD2,.,TRBV5-1,TRBJ2-3,CASSLLADSTDTQYF,TGCGCCAGCAGCTTACTAGCGGATAGCACAGATACGCAGTATTTT
.,.,TRBV19,TRBJ2-5,CASSIGPSGEQYF,TGTGCCAGTAGTATTGGGCCCTCGGGAGAGCAGTACTTC
TRBD1,.,TRBV7-9,TRBJ2-1,CASKTGTVDYNEQFF,TGTGCCAGCAAGACCGGGACAGTAGATTACAATGAGCAGTTCTTC
TRBD1,few,TRBV5-1,TRBJ2-2,CATKGQGARTGELFF,TGCGCCACCAAGGGACAGGGGGCGAGAACCGGGGAGCTGTTTTTT
.,.,TRBV7-2,TRBJ1-5,CASSFIVGRQPQHF,TGTGCCAGCAGCTTTATCGTGGGGAGGCAGCCCCAGCATTTT
.,.,TRBV2,TRBJ2-3,CARRRESTDTQYF,TGTGCCAGAAGGAGGGAGTCCACAGATACGCAGTATTTT
.,.,TRBV19,TRBJ2-3,CASSTNTDTQYF,TGTGCCAGTAGTACTAACACAGATACGCAGTATTTT
.,.,TRBV19,TRBJ2-4,CASSMSILRREAKNIQYF,TGTGCCAGTAGTATGTCCATTCTACGGAGAGAGGCCAAAAACATTCAGTACTTC
TRBD2,.,TRBV5-4,TRBJ2-7,CASSLQGGRAGEQYF,TGTGCCAGCAGCTTGCAGGGCGGGAGGGCGGGAGAGCAGTACTTC
TRBD2,.,TRBV11-2,TRBJ2-7,CASSSGLAGVGEQYF,TGTGCCAGCAGTTCGGGACTAGCGGGAGTAGGCGAGCAGTACTTC
TRBD1,.,TRBV2,TRBJ2-7,CASSAPGTGVYEQYF,TGTGCCAGCAGTGCCCCCGGGACAGGGGTCTACGAGCAGTACTTC
.,.,TRBV4-1,TRBJ2-5,CASSQDLRRDETQYF,TGCGCCAGCAGCCAAGATCTCCGGAGGGATGAGACCCAGTACTTC
TRBD1,.,TRBV2,TRBJ1-2,CANLTGGAYGYTF,TGTGCCAACCTGACAGGGGGCGCCTATGGCTACACCTTC